A single sample is the source of the 3 T cell receptor beta chains below, sequenced in a study of T cells in Graves' hyperthyroidism and ophthalmopathy. From RNA transcripts, TCR beta CDR3 regions were amplified. A set of HTBI primers served as the primers for a first-round RT-PCR of the TCR CDR3. TCRdb re-called the multiplex PCR reads with MiXCR, one entry per CDR3 protein. The sample holds 500,000 or so distinct CDR3 sequences; 17% are singletons and the top ten take roughly 18%. What was sequenced was blood. These receptors came from a woman under 30 with Graves' ophthalmopathy.

This clonotype was counted many times. The DNA for the CDR3 is TGTGCCAGCAGTTTATTTCGCCTAGCGGGAGCCTACAATGAGCAGTTCTTC. It specifies CASSLFRLAGAYNEQFF. The V and J genes are TRBV28 and TRBJ2-1, with 10 nucleotides matching TRBD2. Germline V gene data show CDR1 as MDHEN and CDR2 as SYDVKM. The J segment lost 2 bases and the V segment lost 1 base, leaving 5 bases of the junction unmatched. This CDR3 is 17 amino acids long.

At least ten counts were recorded for this clonotype. This chain joins TRBV5-1 and TRBJ1-1; tentatively, D is TRBD1 (6 bases). Between the trimmed V and J ends, which lost 0 bases and 9 bases, there was a span of 12 bases. The CDR3 is made up of 13 amino acids. The germline CDR1 and CDR2 sequences are SGHRS and YFSETQ. The CDR3 region is CASSLDGGRKAFF. DNA of the CDR3: TGCGCCAGCAGCTTGGATGGGGGGCGGAAAGCTTTCTTT.

This clonotype was found many times. V usage is TRBV28 and J usage is TRBJ1-5, with D perhaps matching TRBD1 (5 bases). The germline V and J ends were trimmed by 5 bases and 9 bases, with 8 bases remaining between them. CDR1 is MDHEN and CDR2 is SYDVKM in the germline V gene. The CDR3 sequence is 11 residues long. The CDR3 region has the DNA TGTGCCAGCAGTGACGACAGGCCCCAGCATTTT. It is translated as CASSDDRPQHF.